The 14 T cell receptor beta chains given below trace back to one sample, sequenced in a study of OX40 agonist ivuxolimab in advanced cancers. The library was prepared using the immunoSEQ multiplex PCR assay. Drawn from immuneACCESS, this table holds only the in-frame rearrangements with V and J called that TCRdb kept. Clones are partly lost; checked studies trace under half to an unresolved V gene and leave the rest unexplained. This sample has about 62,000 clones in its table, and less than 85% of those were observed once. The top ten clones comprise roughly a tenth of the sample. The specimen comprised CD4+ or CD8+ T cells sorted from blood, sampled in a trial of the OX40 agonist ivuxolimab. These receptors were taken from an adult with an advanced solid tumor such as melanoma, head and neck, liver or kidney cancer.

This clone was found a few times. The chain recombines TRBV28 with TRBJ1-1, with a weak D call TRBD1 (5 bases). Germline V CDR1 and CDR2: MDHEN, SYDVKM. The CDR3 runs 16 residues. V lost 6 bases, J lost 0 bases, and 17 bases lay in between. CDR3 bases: TGTGCCAGCAGGCCGGCGGCCAGGGAATTGAACACTGAAGCTTTCTTT. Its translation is CASRPAARELNTEAFF.

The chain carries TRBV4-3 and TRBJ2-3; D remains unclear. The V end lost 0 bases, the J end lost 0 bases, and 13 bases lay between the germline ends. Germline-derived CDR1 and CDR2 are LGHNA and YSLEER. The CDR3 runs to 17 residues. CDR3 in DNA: TGCGCCAGCAGCCAAGATAGAAGTCTTCCTAGCACAGATACGCAGTATTTT. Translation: CASSQDRSLPSTDTQYF.

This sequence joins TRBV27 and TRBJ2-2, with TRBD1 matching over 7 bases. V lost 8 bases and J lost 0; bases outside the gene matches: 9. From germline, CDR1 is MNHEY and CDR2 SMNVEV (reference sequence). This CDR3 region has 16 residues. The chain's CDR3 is CASHRGGGANTGELFF. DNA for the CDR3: TGTGCCAGCCACAGAGGGGGCGGAGCGAACACCGGGGAGCTGTTTTTT.

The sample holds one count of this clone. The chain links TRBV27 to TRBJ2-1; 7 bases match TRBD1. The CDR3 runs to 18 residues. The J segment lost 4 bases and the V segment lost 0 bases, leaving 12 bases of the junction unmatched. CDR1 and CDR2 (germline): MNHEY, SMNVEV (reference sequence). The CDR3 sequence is CASSLSTLSDRIYNEQFF. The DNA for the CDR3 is TGTGCCAGCAGTTTATCAACCTTGTCGGACAGGATTTACAATGAGCAGTTCTTC.

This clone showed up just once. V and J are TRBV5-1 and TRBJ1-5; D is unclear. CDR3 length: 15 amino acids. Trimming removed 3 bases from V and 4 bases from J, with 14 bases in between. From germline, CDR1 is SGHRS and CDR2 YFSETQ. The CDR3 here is CASSWDGYPNQPQHF. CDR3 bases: TGCGCCAGCAGCTGGGATGGATATCCGAATCAGCCCCAGCATTTT.

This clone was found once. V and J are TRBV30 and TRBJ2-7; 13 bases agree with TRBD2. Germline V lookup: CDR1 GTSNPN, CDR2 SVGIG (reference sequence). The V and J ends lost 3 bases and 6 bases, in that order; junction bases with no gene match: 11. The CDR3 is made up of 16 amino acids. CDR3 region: CAWRFPRTSGSGEQYF. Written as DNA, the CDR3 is TGTGCCTGGAGGTTCCCCCGGACTAGCGGGAGTGGCGAGCAGTACTTC.

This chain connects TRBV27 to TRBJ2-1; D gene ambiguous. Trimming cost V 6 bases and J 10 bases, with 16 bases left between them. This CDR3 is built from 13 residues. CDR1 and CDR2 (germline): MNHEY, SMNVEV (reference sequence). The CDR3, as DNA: TGTGCCAGCAGCCTCACTCAGGTTCGGGAGCAGTTCTTC. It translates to CASSLTQVREQFF.

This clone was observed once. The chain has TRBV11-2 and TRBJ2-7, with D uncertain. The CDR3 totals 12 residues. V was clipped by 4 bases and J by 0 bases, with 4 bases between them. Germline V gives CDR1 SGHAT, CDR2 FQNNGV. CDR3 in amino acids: CASSYISYEQYF. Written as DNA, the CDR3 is TGTGCCAGCAGCTACATCTCCTACGAGCAGTACTTC.

The CDR3 sequence: CASSYNPSGANVLTF. CDR3 nucleotide sequence: TGCGCCAGCAGCTACAATCCATCTGGGGCCAACGTCCTGACTTTC. The chain employs TRBV5-1 and TRBJ2-6; D is ambiguous. Germline V CDR1 and CDR2: SGHRS, YFSETQ. The germline V and J ends were trimmed by 3 bases and 1 base, with 8 bases remaining between them. This CDR3 region has 15 residues.

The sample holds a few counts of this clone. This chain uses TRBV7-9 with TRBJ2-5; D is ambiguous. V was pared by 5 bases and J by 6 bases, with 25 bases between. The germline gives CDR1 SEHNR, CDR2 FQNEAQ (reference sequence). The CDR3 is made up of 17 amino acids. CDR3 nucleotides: TGTGCCAGCAGCCCAACCCACCTAGTTTACCGCAAGCAGACCCAGTACTTC. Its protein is CASSPTHLVYRKQTQYF.

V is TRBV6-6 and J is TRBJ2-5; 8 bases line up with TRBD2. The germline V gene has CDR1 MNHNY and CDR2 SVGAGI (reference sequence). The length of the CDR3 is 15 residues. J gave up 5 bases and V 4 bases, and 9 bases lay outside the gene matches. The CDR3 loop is CASSFVAGGSETQYF. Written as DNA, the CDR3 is TGTGCCAGCAGTTTCGTCGCGGGGGGTTCTGAGACCCAGTACTTC.

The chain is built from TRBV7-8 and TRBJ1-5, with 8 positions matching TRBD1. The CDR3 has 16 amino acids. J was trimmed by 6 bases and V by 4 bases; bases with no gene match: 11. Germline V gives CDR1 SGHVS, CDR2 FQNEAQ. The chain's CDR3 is CASSYTSGTGGQPQHF. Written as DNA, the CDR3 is TGTGCCAGCAGCTACACTTCCGGGACAGGCGGTCAGCCCCAGCATTTT.

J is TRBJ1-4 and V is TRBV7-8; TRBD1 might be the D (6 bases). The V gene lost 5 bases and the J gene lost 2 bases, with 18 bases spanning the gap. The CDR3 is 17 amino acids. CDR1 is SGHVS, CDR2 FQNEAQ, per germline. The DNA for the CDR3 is TGTGCCAGCAGCGCCAGGGCGGGGGGCGCGACTAATGAAAAACTGTTTTTT. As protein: CASSARAGGATNEKLFF. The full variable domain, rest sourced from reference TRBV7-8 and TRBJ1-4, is GAGVSQSPRYKVAKRGQDVALRCDPISGHVSLFWYQQALGQGPEFLTYFQNEAQLDKSGLPSDRFFAERPEGSVSTLKIQRTQQEDSAVYLCASSARAGGATNEKLFFGSGTQLSVL.

The CDR3 bases are TGTGCCAGCAGCCCGGGGGAGGAGACCCAGTACTTC. Its translation: CASSPGEETQYF. The chain combines TRBV7-6 with TRBJ2-5; possible D gene TRBD2, 6 bases. The length of the CDR3 is 12 residues. Germline CDR1 reads SGHVS; CDR2 reads FNYEAQ. V gave up 5 bases and J gave up 5 bases, with 9 bases separating them.